Below, 20 T cell receptor beta chains from the same sample are listed, as sequenced in a study of early T cells in non-severe SARS-CoV-2 infection. In TCRdb, the 5' RACE reads were re-called with MiXCR into one record per CDR3 protein. Of some 71,000 distinct CDR3 sequences listed, less than 12% were seen once; the top ten hold about 16%. The sequencing here drew on whole blood, taken at baseline. The receptors here all came from an adult who was a healthcare worker with PCR-confirmed SARS-CoV-2 infection or an uninfected control (not recorded which).

This clonotype appeared many times. The chain uses TRBV29-1 and TRBJ2-7; TRBD2 is a possible D gene (6 bases). Germline CDR1 SQVTM, CDR2 ANQGSEA. The ends were cut back, 3 bases at V and 6 bases at J, with 24 bases in the middle. CDR3 length: 16 amino acids. The CDR3 coding sequence is TGCAGCGTTGATGGTGTTGGCGGGACCCGAGGGGTCGAGCAGTACTTC. This sequence encodes CSVDGVGGTRGVEQYF.

The CDR3 DNA follows: TGTGCCAGCAGCCCAGGGGGAGCGGGAGCGAGTGAAGAGACCCAGTACTTC. It is translated as CASSPGGAGASEETQYF. The V call is TRBV4-2, the J call TRBJ2-5; possibly TRBD2 for D (8 bases). V dropped 4 bases and J dropped 3 bases, with 21 bases sitting between them. Germline V gene lookup returns CDR1 LGHNA and CDR2 YNFKEQ. CDR3 length: 17 residues.

This clonotype was observed at least ten times. The genes are TRBV7-9 and TRBJ1-1; D is uncertain. The CDR3 is made up of 14 amino acids. Deletions cut 3 bases from V and 0 bases from J, with 8 bases between. The germline gives CDR1 SEHNR, CDR2 FQNEAQ (reference sequence). The CDR3 loop is CASSLAGVNTEAFF. DNA of the CDR3: TGTGCCAGCAGCTTGGCCGGGGTGAACACTGAAGCTTTCTTT. The entire variable domain, with the rest obtained from reference TRBV7-9 and TRBJ1-1, is as follows: DTGVSQNPRHKITKRGQNVTFRCDPISEHNRLYWYRQTLGQGPEFLTYFQNEAQLEKSRLLSDRFSAERPKGSFSTLEIQRTEQGDSAMYLCASSLAGVNTEAFFGQGTRLTVV.

CDR3 in DNA: TGTGCCACCGAGACTAGCGGTGGCTACGAGCAGTACTTC. As protein: CATETSGGYEQYF. The rearrangement links TRBV10-3 to TRBJ2-7, with 9 bases aligning to TRBD2. CDR3 length: 13 amino acids. CDR1 is ENHRY and CDR2 is SYGVKD in the germline V gene. The V gene end was trimmed by 10 bases and the J gene end by 3 bases; junction bases not matched to a gene: 7.

This clonotype was detected many times. The V and J genes are TRBV7-2 and TRBJ1-1; D unclear. From germline, CDR1 is SGHTA and CDR2 FQGNSA. The V and J ends lost 1 base and 1 base respectively, with 13 bases between them. CDR3 size: 16 residues. The CDR3 here is CASSLGHSTTNTEAFF. The CDR3 coding sequence is TGTGCCAGCAGCTTAGGTCACAGCACCACGAACACTGAAGCTTTCTTT. The variable domain in full, completed from reference TRBV7-2 and TRBJ1-1, reads GAGVSQSPSNKVTEKGKDVELRCDPISGHTALYWYRQSLGQGLEFLIYFQGNSAPDKSGLPSDRFSAERTGGSVSTLTIQRTQQEDSAVYLCASSLGHSTTNTEAFFGQGTRLTVV.

The table lists this clonotype with many counts. This rearrangement joins TRBV14 to TRBJ2-3; D call uncertain. This CDR3 has 13 residues. In germline, CDR1 is SGHDN, CDR2 FVKESK. With 2 bases removed from V and 4 bases from J, the gap between germline ends came to 7 bases. The CDR3 coding sequence is TGTGCCAGCAGCCAAAATTCTCCAGATACGCAGTATTTT. It codes for CASSQNSPDTQYF.

V gene TRBV13 combines with J gene TRBJ1-4; D not certain. CDR1 PRHDT and CDR2 FYEKMQ come from the germline V gene (reference sequence). Trimming removed 3 bases from V and 4 bases from J, with 9 bases in between. This CDR3 contains 14 residues. In DNA form, the CDR3 reads TGTGCCAGCAGCTTGACGGCGGGTAATGAAAAACTGTTTTTT. Translated: CASSLTAGNEKLFF.

This clonotype was seen ten or more times. The CDR3 spells CASSSGGIGNTIYF. DNA of the CDR3: TGTGCCAGCAGTTCAGGGGGCATTGGAAACACCATATATTTT. This chain joins TRBV12-3 or TRBV12-4 and TRBJ1-3, with TRBD1 matching over 8 bases. J gave up 3 bases and V 4 bases, and 2 bases lay outside the gene matches. The CDR3 is 14 residues long.

This clonotype has at least ten counts. This chain joins TRBV5-6 and TRBJ2-7; 10 nucleotides match TRBD2. The CDR3 spans 13 residues. Trimming cost V 2 bases and J 7 bases; bases outside gene matches: 3. In germline, CDR1 is SGHDT, CDR2 YYEEEE. DNA of the CDR3: TGTGCCAGCAGCTTACCGACTAGCGGGGAGCAGTACTTC. This encodes CASSLPTSGEQYF.

The table lists this clonotype with many counts. The chain links TRBV27 to TRBJ1-3, with no clear D. Germline V CDR1 and CDR2: MNHEY, SMNVEV (reference sequence). Trimming left V 5 bases short and J 0 bases short, with 11 bases between. This CDR3 has 15 residues. CDR3 in DNA: TGTGCCAGCAGTATCGACGGTGACTCTGGAAACACCATATATTTT. Amino acids: CASSIDGDSGNTIYF.

At least ten counts were recorded for this clonotype. The V gene is TRBV4-3, the J gene TRBJ1-6; D is ambiguous. The germline CDR1 and CDR2 sequences are LGHNA and YSLEER. V gave up 0 bases and J gave up 9 bases, with 15 bases separating them. This CDR3 comprises 16 residues. The CDR3 DNA reads TGCGCCAGCAGCCAAGATTTCCGTTCAGAGGGTTCACCCCTCCACTTT. Translated, it gives CASSQDFRSEGSPLHF.

A few counts support this clonotype. The CDR3: CASSSPSYNEQFF. The CDR3 region has the DNA TGTGCCAGCAGCTCCCCGAGCTACAATGAGCAGTTCTTC. The chain joins TRBV7-2 to TRBJ2-1; the D is unclear. This CDR3 comprises 13 residues. Per germline, CDR1 SGHTA and CDR2 FQGNSA. V was cut by 4 bases and J by 3 bases, with 7 bases left in between.

This clonotype appeared a few times. V gene TRBV24-1 combines with J gene TRBJ2-4; 11 bases are shared with TRBD2. Trimming cost V 7 bases and J 6 bases; bases outside gene matches: 7. Germline V gene lookup returns CDR1 KGHDR and CDR2 SFDVKD. This CDR3 spans 15 amino acids. CDR3 in DNA: TGTGCCACCAGGCTACTAGCGGGAGTGGTAAACATTCAGTACTTC. Translated: CATRLLAGVVNIQYF.

J is TRBJ2-7 and V is TRBV27, with D possibly matching TRBD2 (7 bases). Germline CDR1 reads MNHEY; CDR2 reads SMNVEV (reference sequence). The CDR3 sequence is 14 residues long. V was clipped by 3 bases and J by 2 bases, with 11 bases between them. The CDR3 DNA reads TGTGCCAGCAGTTTCCAGCGGGACACCTACGAGCAGTACTTC. Residues: CASSFQRDTYEQYF.

This clonotype has only one observation. This chain connects TRBV12-3 or TRBV12-4 to TRBJ2-7; 8 bases line up with TRBD2. CDR3 size: 15 residues. V lost 6 bases, J lost 5 bases, and 12 bases stayed unmatched. The CDR3 region is CASSSVAGNRDEQYF. Written as DNA, the CDR3 is TGTGCCAGCAGCTCAGTAGCGGGAAATCGAGACGAGCAGTACTTC.

This clonotype was found many times. The chain couples TRBV4-2 to TRBJ2-6; D gene uncertain. CDR1 and CDR2 (germline): LGHNA, YNFKEQ. CDR3 size: 16 residues. V was cut by 4 bases and J by 0 bases, with 10 bases left in between. The CDR3 loop is CASSLFLGSGANVLTF. The CDR3 DNA is TGTGCCAGCAGCCTCTTCCTTGGCTCTGGGGCCAACGTCCTGACTTTC.

This clonotype was counted ten times or more. This chain joins TRBV29-1 and TRBJ2-5; D unresolved. CDR3 length: 12 amino acids. The germline V gene has CDR1 SQVTM and CDR2 ANQGSEA. V lost 3 bases to trimming and J lost 2 bases, with 7 bases between them. As DNA, the CDR3 is TGCAGCGTTGATATGGCACAAGAGACCCAGTACTTC. This translates into CSVDMAQETQYF.

CDR3 nucleotides: TGTGCCAGTAGTGGCGGGACAGCCACTAACTATGGCTACACCTTC. Its protein is CASSGGTATNYGYTF. This chain joins TRBV19 and TRBJ1-2; 7 bases line up with TRBD1. J was trimmed by 0 bases and V by 5 bases; bases with no gene match: 6. Germline CDR1 and CDR2: LNHDA and SQIVND (reference sequence). CDR3 length equals 15 residues. Looking up the rest from reference TRBV19 and TRBJ1-2 gives the full variable domain: DGGITQSPKYLFRKEGQNVTLSCEQNLNHDAMYWYRQDPGQGLRLIYYSQIVNDFQKGDIAEGYSVSREKKESFPLTVTSAQKNPTAFYLCASSGGTATNYGYTFGSGTRLTVV.

This clonotype appeared a few times. This chain links TRBV27 with TRBJ2-7; 8 bases agree with TRBD2. From germline, CDR1 is MNHEY and CDR2 SMNVEV (reference sequence). This CDR3 has 17 amino acids. The junction had 11 bases not matched to a gene; V was cut back by 2 bases and J by 2 bases. CDR3: CASSLMAGGVPTYEQYF. DNA for the CDR3: TGTGCCAGCAGTTTAATGGCGGGAGGCGTCCCAACCTACGAGCAGTACTTC.

The sample holds many counts of this clonotype. The V gene is TRBV19, the J gene TRBJ1-1; 7 nucleotides match TRBD1. The V segment lost 7 bases and the J segment 5 bases; nucleotides outside the gene matches: 13. The length of the CDR3 is 15 residues. Germline CDR1 reads LNHDA; CDR2 reads SQIVND (reference sequence). Written as DNA, the CDR3 is TGTGCCAGTATCGACAGGGCAGGCCCCCGGACTGAAGCTTTCTTT. Translation gives CASIDRAGPRTEAFF.